Presented here are 7 T cell receptor beta chains from one specimen sequenced in a study of blood T cells in healthy people across ages. PCR was performed a second time for about 7 to 12 cycles using a sample-barcoded 5' primer and a J-beta primer mix. TCRdb re-derived calls from the 5' RACE reads in MiXCR, one entry per CDR3 protein. The table records hundreds of thousands of distinct CDR3 sequences, roughly three fifths of them present only once. Sequencing input: blood. These TCRs come from a man in his sixties in good health.

The gene calls are TRBV12-3 or TRBV12-4 and TRBJ2-1, with D possibly TRBD1 on 8 matching bases. Trimming took off 6 bases at V and 10 bases at J, with 19 bases between the two ends. The CDR3 has 14 residues. The CDR3 coding sequence is TGTGCCAGCAGCTCTACAGGGGGGGCATACGAGCAGTTCTTC. Amino acids: CASSSTGGAYEQFF.

This clonotype was seen a few times. This rearrangement joins TRBV5-1 to TRBJ2-1; D may be TRBD1 (6 bases). CDR3 size: 14 residues. Germline lookup yields CDR1 SGHRS and CDR2 YFSETQ. The V gene lost 3 bases and the J gene lost 6 bases, with 13 bases spanning the gap. CDR3 DNA sequence: TGCGCCAGCAGCTGGACGGGACAAAGCAATGAGCAGTTCTTC. This sequence encodes CASSWTGQSNEQFF.

With respect to this clonotype: A much larger clone sits a single nucleotide away, making a read error possible. This rearrangement joins TRBV20-1 to TRBJ2-5; D possibly corresponds to TRBD2 (7 bases). TRBJ2-7 explains the end of the DNA better; the J call may be wrong. This CDR3 contains 15 residues. CDR1 DFQATT and CDR2 SNEGSKA come from the germline V gene (reference sequence). For the CDR3, the DNA is TGCAGTGATAGAGATCGCTGGCGGGGGCCCTACGAGCAGTACTTC. It specifies CSDRDRWRGPYEQYF.

This clonotype came up once. The chain uses TRBV18 and TRBJ2-4, with 8 nucleotides matching TRBD2. Germline V gene data show CDR1 as KGHSH and CDR2 as LQKENI. This CDR3 contains 15 residues. V was pared by 4 bases and J by 13 bases, with 15 bases of the junction left unmatched. CDR3 protein: CASSRLRGGENEQYF. The CDR3 coding sequence is TGTGCCAGCTCACGACTCCGGGGGGGAGAAAATGAGCAGTACTTC.

The gene calls are TRBV6-4 and TRBJ1-6; D remains unclear. With 6 bases removed from V and 7 bases from J, the gap between germline ends came to 16 bases. This CDR3 is 15 amino acids long. Germline-derived CDR1 and CDR2 are MRHNA and SNTAGT. The CDR3 DNA follows: TGTGCCAGCAGGGAGAGGCCCATGGGAAATTCACCCCTCCACTTT. This codes for CASRERPMGNSPLHF.

Concerning this clonotype: One junction end disagrees with the germline gene, perhaps due to a read error. In DNA form, the CDR3 reads TGCGCCAGCAGCCGAGGAGGGGCAGGCGGGATAGGGGAGACCCAGTACTTC. Translation: CASSRGGAGGIGETQYF. The gene calls are TRBV11-2 and TRBJ2-5, with a tentative D call TRBD2 (6 bases). Germline V gene sequence: CDR1 SGHAT, CDR2 FQNNGV. The CDR3 consists of 17 residues.

This clonotype was found once. V usage is TRBV3-1 and J usage is TRBJ2-3, with no clear D. There are 15 residues in the CDR3. Trimming stripped 0 bases from V and 2 bases from J, with 9 bases between. The germline CDR1 and CDR2 sequences are LGHDT and YNNKEL (reference sequence). The CDR3 here is CASSQEGTATDTQYF. The CDR3 DNA sequence: TGTGCCAGCAGCCAAGAGGGCACAGCCACAGATACGCAGTATTTT.